Given below is one TCR beta chain in context. The data stem from a study of T-cell reconstitution after alpha-beta-depleted transplantation in children. The library targeted TCRbeta and was prepared with unique molecular identifiers. TCRdb re-analysed the PCR reads in MiXCR, keeping a single row per CDR3 protein. The sample holds 450,000 to 600,000 distinct CDR3 sequences, approximately 30% seen once. The sequence was obtained from a human donor who donated a stem cell graft to a child with aplastic anemia. The source material was PBMCs from the stem cell graft donor, sampled from the stem cell graft.

DNA for the CDR3: TGCAGCGTTGTCGAGGGGACTGGGGCCAACGTCCTGACTTTC. It specifies CSVVEGTGANVLTF. The rearrangement joins TRBV29-1 to TRBJ2-6; D is perhaps TRBD1 or TRBD2 (5 bases each). Trimming removed 4 bases from V and 2 bases from J, with 9 bases in between. Germline CDR1 SQVTM, CDR2 ANQGSEA. This CDR3 has 14 amino acids.